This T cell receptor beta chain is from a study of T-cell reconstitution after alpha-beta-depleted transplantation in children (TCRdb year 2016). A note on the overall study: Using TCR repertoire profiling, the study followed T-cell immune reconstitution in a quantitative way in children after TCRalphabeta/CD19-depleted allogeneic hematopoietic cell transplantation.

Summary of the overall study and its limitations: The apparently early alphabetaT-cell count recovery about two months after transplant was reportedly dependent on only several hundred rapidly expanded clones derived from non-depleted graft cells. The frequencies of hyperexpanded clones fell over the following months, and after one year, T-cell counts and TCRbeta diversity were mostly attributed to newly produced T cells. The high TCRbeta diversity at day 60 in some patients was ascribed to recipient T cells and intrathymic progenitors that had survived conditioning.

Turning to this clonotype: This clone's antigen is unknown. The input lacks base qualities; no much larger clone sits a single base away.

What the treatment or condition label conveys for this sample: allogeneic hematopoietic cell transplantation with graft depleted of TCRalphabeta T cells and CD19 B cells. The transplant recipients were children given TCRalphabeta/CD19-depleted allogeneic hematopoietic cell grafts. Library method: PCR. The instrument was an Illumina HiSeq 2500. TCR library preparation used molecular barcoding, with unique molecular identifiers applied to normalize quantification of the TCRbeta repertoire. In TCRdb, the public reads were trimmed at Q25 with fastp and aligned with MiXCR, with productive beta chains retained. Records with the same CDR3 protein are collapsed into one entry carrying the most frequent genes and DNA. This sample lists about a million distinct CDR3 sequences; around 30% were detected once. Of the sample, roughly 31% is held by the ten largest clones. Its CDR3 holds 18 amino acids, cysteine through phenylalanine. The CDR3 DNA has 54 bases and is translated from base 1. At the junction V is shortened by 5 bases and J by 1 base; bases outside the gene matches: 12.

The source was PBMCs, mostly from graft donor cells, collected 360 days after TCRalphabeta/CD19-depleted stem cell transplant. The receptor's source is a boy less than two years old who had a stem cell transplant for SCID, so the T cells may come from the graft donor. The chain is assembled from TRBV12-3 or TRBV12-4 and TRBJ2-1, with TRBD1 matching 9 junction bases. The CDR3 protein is CASSPRDRAPLSYNEQFF. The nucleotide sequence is TGTGCCAGCAGTCCCCGGGACAGGGCGCCCCTATCCTACAATGAGCAGTTCTTC.